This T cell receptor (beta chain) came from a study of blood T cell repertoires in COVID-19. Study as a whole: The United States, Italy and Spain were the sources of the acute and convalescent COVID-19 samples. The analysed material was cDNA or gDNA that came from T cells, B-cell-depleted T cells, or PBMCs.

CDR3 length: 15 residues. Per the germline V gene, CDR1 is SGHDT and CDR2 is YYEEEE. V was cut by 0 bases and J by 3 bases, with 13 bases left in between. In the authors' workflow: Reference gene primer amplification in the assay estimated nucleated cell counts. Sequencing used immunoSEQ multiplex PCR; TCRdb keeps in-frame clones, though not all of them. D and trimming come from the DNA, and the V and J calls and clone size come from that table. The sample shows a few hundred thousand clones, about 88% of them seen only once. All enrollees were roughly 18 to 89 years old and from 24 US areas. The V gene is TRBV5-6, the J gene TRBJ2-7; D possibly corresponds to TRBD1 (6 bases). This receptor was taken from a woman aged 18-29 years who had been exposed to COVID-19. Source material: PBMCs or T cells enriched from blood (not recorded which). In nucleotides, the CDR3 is TGTGCCAGCAGCTTGGCCGGACAGTCCCTCTACGAGCAGTACTTC. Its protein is CASSLAGQSLYEQYF.